This is a list of T cell receptor beta chains from one sample in a study of cytomegalovirus exposure and HLA in healthy donors. The method was immunoSEQ multiplex PCR; TCRdb's version includes in-frame clones alone and lacks a portion of them. The sample has roughly 110,000 clones; around 61% are singletons. The source material was PBMCs. The source is a woman in her 30s in good health and CMV-seronegative. The CDR3 runs from the conserved cysteine through the conserved F or W.

V gene,CDR3 length,J gene,CDR3 protein
TRBV9,13,TRBJ1-6,CASAPGRDSPLHF
TRBV19,16,TRBJ2-1,CASSEPGQGANNEQFF
TRBV5-1,14,TRBJ1-4,CASGMTGANEKLFF
TRBV14,16,TRBJ2-1,CASSPLTSGRSSEQFF
TRBV29-1,15,TRBJ2-7,CSVEGTSGDSYEQYF
TRBV6-1,16,TRBJ1-4,CASSEASGATNEKLFF
TRBV2,16,TRBJ2-5,CASRESSGRAGETQYF
TRBV2,15,TRBJ2-1,CASSLTGAKVNEQFF
TRBV19,12,TRBJ2-1,CASSRLADEQFF
TRBV28,15,TRBJ2-7,CASSYAGGLPYEQYF
TRBV28,17,TRBJ1-5,CASSLARTGRLSQPQHF
TRBV4-1,16,TRBJ1-5,CASSQVLRGGNQPQHF
TRBV7-3,15,TRBJ2-1,CASSITSGSRGEQFF
TRBV5-4,15,TRBJ1-1,CASSPKGAGAAEAFF
TRBV19,12,TRBJ1-4,CASGQGPEKLFF
TRBV6-1,14,TRBJ1-6,CASSEGQGGSPLHF
TRBV9,15,TRBJ2-7,CASSETWDSSYEQYF
TRBV7-6,15,TRBJ2-1,CASSLAGAGYNEQFF
TRBV2,16,TRBJ1-4,CASRPTGVGFSEKLFF
TRBV19,14,TRBJ2-3,CASSDWMLADTQYF
TRBV28,16,TRBJ1-2,CASGLAPGQGPYGYTF
TRBV7-6,15,TRBJ2-5,CASSGGVGGGETQYF
TRBV19,12,TRBJ1-1,CASSFLQANAFF
TRBV6-5,15,-,CASSRSFGLAYEQYF
TRBV4-2,14,TRBJ2-3,CASSLRREGHTQYF
TRBV19,17,TRBJ2-3,CASSIVGTGGLTDTQYF
TRBV28,14,TRBJ2-5,CASSLWDNQETQYF
TRBV15,14,TRBJ1-5,CATSSQGAKQPQHF
TRBV7-3,17,TRBJ2-1,CASSLRLAGVEDNEQFF
TRBV29-1,13,TRBJ1-2,CSGGDRANYGYTF
TRBV6-5,13,TRBJ1-2,CASRPAGNYGYTF
TRBV7-8,16,TRBJ2-1,CASRPPGTSGINEQFF
TRBV14,13,TRBJ1-1,CASSQTTRSEAFF
TRBV12-5,11,TRBJ2-3,CASVPGDTQYF
TRBV9,12,TRBJ2-1,CASSPGGNEQFF
TRBV2,13,TRBJ2-1,CASSEELGAEQFF
TRBV5-6,15,TRBJ1-3,CASSSYGTGGNTIYF
TRBV4-1,14,TRBJ1-3,CASSQERGRNTIYF
TRBV4-3,21,TRBJ2-6,CASSQERPSGRAAAGANVLTF
TRBV6-6,15,TRBJ2-7,CAIADLTSGSYEQYF
TRBV27,14,TRBJ2-3,CASSSPGTRDTQYF
TRBV5-4,15,TRBJ2-3,CASSFGGGRTDTQYF
TRBV21-1,13,TRBJ2-5,CASSKGVWKTQYF
TRBV7-9,17,TRBJ2-6,CASSLDHRVTGANVLTF
TRBV19,18,TRBJ2-3,CASSMTSGRLSGTDTQYF
TRBV19,16,TRBJ2-7,CASSKTGLASAYEQYF